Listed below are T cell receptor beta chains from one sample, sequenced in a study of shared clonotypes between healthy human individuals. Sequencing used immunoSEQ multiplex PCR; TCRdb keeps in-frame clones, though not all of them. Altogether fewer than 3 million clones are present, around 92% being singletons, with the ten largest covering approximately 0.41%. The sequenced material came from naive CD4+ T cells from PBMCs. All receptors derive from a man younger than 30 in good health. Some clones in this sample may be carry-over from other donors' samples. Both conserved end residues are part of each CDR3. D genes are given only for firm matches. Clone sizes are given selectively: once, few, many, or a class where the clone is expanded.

CASSLFSRESGEQFF	TGCGCCAGCAGCTTGTTCTCGCGGGAGTCCGGTGAGCAGTTCTTC	TRBD2	NA	TRBV5-1	TRBJ2-1
CASSLAVGTGDGKLFF	TGCGCCAGCAGCTTGGCCGTAGGGACAGGGGATGGAAAACTGTTTTTT	TRBD1	NA	TRBV5-1	TRBJ1-4
CASRLGLASRRTQYF	TGTGCCAGCAGACTCGGACTAGCGTCAAGGCGTACGCAGTATTTT	TRBD2	NA	TRBV28	TRBJ2-3
CASRVQGSGNTIYF	TGTGCCAGCAGGGTACAGGGCTCTGGAAACACCATATATTTT	NA	NA	TRBV6-1	TRBJ1-3
CASSLAGGSTDTQYF	TGTGCCAGCAGCTTAGCGGGAGGGAGCACAGATACGCAGTATTTT	TRBD2	NA	TRBV7-7	TRBJ2-3
CASSSISSGTAPYEQYF	TGTGCCAGCAGTTCAATTTCATCCGGGACAGCCCCCTACGAGCAGTACTTC	TRBD1	NA	TRBV27	TRBJ2-7
CASSRYRVLGEQYF	TGTGCCAGCAGTCGCTACCGAGTACTTGGCGAGCAGTACTTC	NA	NA	TRBV6-5	TRBJ2-7
CASNDRFSGNTIYF	TGTGCCAGCAACGACAGGTTCTCTGGAAACACCATATATTTT	NA	NA	TRBV28	TRBJ1-3
CASSVGPLTYEQYF	TGTGCCAGCAGCGTGGGACCGTTAACCTACGAGCAGTACTTC	NA	NA	TRBV9	TRBJ2-7
CASSQGTLFTEAFF	TGCGCCAGCAGCCAAGGTACCCTTTTTACTGAAGCTTTCTTT	NA	NA	TRBV4-1	TRBJ1-1
CASSVEVGNEQFF	TGTGCCAGCAGCGTAGAAGTGGGGAATGAGCAGTTCTTC	NA	NA	TRBV9	TRBJ2-1
CASSLRQGYTDTQYF	TGTGCCAGCAGCTTGAGACAGGGATACACAGATACGCAGTATTTT	TRBD1	once	TRBV5-4	TRBJ2-3
CASSRGDRDNQPQHF	TGTGCCAGCAGCCGGGGGGACAGGGACAATCAGCCCCAGCATTTT	TRBD1	NA	TRBV28	TRBJ1-5
CASSFKRDTGELFF	TGTGCCAGCAGTTTTAAACGGGACACCGGGGAGCTGTTTTTT	NA	NA	TRBV27	TRBJ2-2
CASSLLGQASKGELFF	TGTGCCAGCAGCTTATTGGGGCAGGCTTCCAAAGGCGAACTGTTTTTT	NA	NA	TRBV7-2	TRBJ1-4
CASSSGVSGNTIYF	TGCGCCAGCAGCTCTGGCGTCTCTGGAAACACCATATATTTT	NA	NA	TRBV5-1	TRBJ1-3
CASNAGLASDNEQFF	TGCGCCAGCAACGCCGGACTAGCGAGCGACAATGAGCAGTTCTTC	TRBD2	NA	TRBV4-1	TRBJ2-1
CSVGGLAGGRGGEQFF	TGCAGCGTTGGTGGACTAGCGGGAGGGCGTGGGGGTGAGCAGTTCTTC	TRBD2	NA	TRBV29-1	TRBJ2-1
CASSIGRGAAKETQYF	TGTGCCAGTAGTATTGGTCGAGGGGCCGCCAAAGAGACCCAGTACTTC	NA	NA	TRBV19	TRBJ2-5
CASSFGGLETQYF	TGCGCCAGCAGCTTCGGGGGCCTGGAGACCCAGTACTTC	NA	NA	TRBV5-1	TRBJ2-5
CASSVFSGTSGDNEQFF	TGTGCCAGCAGCGTATTCTCCGGGACTAGCGGGGACAATGAGCAGTTCTTC	TRBD2	NA	TRBV5-8	TRBJ2-1
CASSQERARGYTF	TGTGCCAGCAGCCAGGAGCGGGCACGGGGCTACACCTTC	NA	NA	TRBV14	TRBJ1-2
CASRGTSGRNYEQYF	TGTGCCAGCAGAGGGACTAGCGGGAGGAACTACGAGCAGTACTTC	TRBD2	NA	TRBV6-5	TRBJ2-7
CASSLTGGENTEAFF	TGTGCCAGCAGCTTGACAGGGGGCGAAAACACTGAAGCTTTCTTT	TRBD1	NA	TRBV7-9	TRBJ1-1
CASSSTTGGYGYTF	TGTGCCAGCAGTTCGACTACAGGGGGCTATGGCTACACCTTC	TRBD1	NA	TRBV7-8	TRBJ1-2
CASRPAADTQYF	TGTGCCAGCAGACCGGCCGCAGATACGCAGTATTTT	NA	NA	TRBV6-1	TRBJ2-3
CASSALGASSYEQYF	TGTGCCAGCAGTGCCCTTGGGGCGAGCTCCTACGAGCAGTACTTC	NA	NA	TRBV27	TRBJ2-7
CASTKARGRGTYEQYF	TGTGCCAGCACCAAAGCCAGGGGGAGGGGAACCTACGAGCAGTACTTC	NA	NA	TRBV5-4	TRBJ2-7
CASSLVQGNTEAFF	TGTGCCAGCTCACTGGTGCAGGGGAACACTGAAGCTTTCTTT	NA	few	TRBV18	TRBJ1-1
CASSLGDRGPNEKLFF	TGCGCCAGCAGCTTGGGGGACAGGGGGCCTAATGAAAAACTGTTTTTT	TRBD1	NA	TRBV5-1	TRBJ1-4
CASSSLAGGAGELFF	TGTGCCAGCAGCTCCCTAGCGGGAGGGGCCGGGGAGCTGTTTTTT	TRBD2	NA	TRBV11-2	TRBJ2-2
CASSLGLQETQYF	TGTGCCAGCAGCTTAGGGCTCCAAGAGACCCAGTACTTC	NA	NA	TRBV7-2	TRBJ2-5
CASIRQSLEDTIYF	TGTGCCAGCATACGACAGTCCCTCGAGGACACCATATATTTT	NA	NA	TRBV2	TRBJ1-3
CASSFHWDRGRDTEAFF	TGCGCCAGCAGCTTCCATTGGGACAGGGGGCGCGACACTGAAGCTTTCTTT	TRBD1	NA	TRBV5-1	TRBJ1-1
CSVGGQPNTEAFF	TGCAGCGTTGGGGGACAGCCGAACACTGAAGCTTTCTTT	TRBD1	once	TRBV29-1	TRBJ1-1